The rows below give T cell receptor beta chains drawn from one sample of a study of Ad26.COV2.S vaccination and SARS-CoV-2 variants. The data were produced by immunoSEQ multiplex PCR, yet TCRdb's version contains in-frame clones alone and is incomplete. The table shows about 350,000 clones, with about 91% occurring only once. The input for sequencing was peripheral blood, taken after recovery from COVID-19. Every receptor here comes from a human donor who had recovered from COVID-19. The CDR3 runs from the conserved cysteine through the conserved F or W. D genes are given only for firm matches. Some rows mark clone size as missing; the rest say once, few, many or name a class of expanded clone.

TRBJ1-2 | - | - | TRBV5-1 | TGCGCCAGCAGCCCGACACTTAACTATGGCTACACCTTC | CASSPTLNYGYTF
TRBJ2-7 | - | - | TRBV6-1 | TGTGCCAGCAGTGAAGTGGCAGGGGGGATCTACGAGCAGTACTTC | CASSEVAGGIYEQYF
TRBJ2-7 | once | TRBD1 | TRBV4-1 | TGCGCCAGCAGCCCCCGGGACAGCTTCTACGAGCAGTACTTC | CASSPRDSFYEQYF
TRBJ1-4 | - | - | TRBV27 | TGTGCCAGCAGGGGCCGGGGGCGCTTATCAACTAATGAAAAACTGTTTTTT | CASRGRGRLSTNEKLFF
TRBJ1-2 | - | - | TRBV6-5 | TGTGCCAGCACCCCGGGGGTAAGAAACTATGGCTACACCTTC | CASTPGVRNYGYTF
TRBJ1-4 | - | - | TRBV2 | TGTGCCAGCAGGGGGATAGACAGGCGCAATGAAAAACTGTTTTTT | CASRGIDRRNEKLFF
TRBJ2-2 | - | - | TRBV10-3 | TGTGCCATCAGTGAGTCTGGGTACACCGGGGAGCTGTTTTTT | CAISESGYTGELFF
TRBJ2-7 | - | - | TRBV10-2 | TGCGCCAGCAGCCCAGGGGCCTCCGAGCAGTACTTC | CASSPGASEQYF
TRBJ1-6 | - | - | TRBV18 | TGTGCCAGCTCACCACAGGGGACCAGTAATTCACCCCTCCACTTT | CASSPQGTSNSPLHF
TRBJ2-1 | - | - | TRBV7-2 | TGTGCCAGCAGCCCGCGAAGGGGGGTAGCAGAGCAGTTCTTC | CASSPRRGVAEQFF
TRBJ1-5 | - | - | TRBV18 | TGTGCCAGCTCACCAAGAAGGGACCCGGAGGGTGGCAATCAGCCCCAGCATTTT | CASSPRRDPEGGNQPQHF
TRBJ2-6 | - | - | TRBV4-2 | TGTGCCAGCAGCCGGCTTGAGGGGTCTGGGGCCAACGTCCTGACTTTC | CASSRLEGSGANVLTF
TRBJ1-1 | - | - | TRBV21-1 | TGTGCCAGCACCACTATCTACACTGAAGCTTTCTTT | CASTTIYTEAFF
TRBJ2-1 | - | - | TRBV5-1 | TGCGCCAGCAGCTTTCGGCCCGACGACAATGAGCAGTTCTTC | CASSFRPDDNEQFF
TRBJ1-4 | - | - | TRBV6-5 | TGTGCCAGCACACACGCCGGGGAACTGTTTTTT | CASTHAGELFF
TRBJ2-5 | - | TRBD1 | TRBV9 | TGTGCCAGCAGCTTCCGGGACAGGGGGTTCGAGACCCAGTACTTC | CASSFRDRGFETQYF
TRBJ2-7 | - | TRBD2 | TRBV6-5 | TGTGCCAGCAGGTTAGCGGGGGGGAGCTCCTACGAGCAGTACTTC | CASRLAGGSSYEQYF
TRBJ1-6 | - | - | TRBV14 | TGTGCCAGCAGCCCCTACGGGGGTACACCCCTCCACTTT | CASSPYGGTPLHF
TRBJ2-5 | - | TRBD1 | TRBV6-2/TRBV6-3 | TGTGCCAGCAGTTTTCCCAGGACAGGGAGCGGGGAGACCCAGTACTTC | CASSFPRTGSGETQYF
TRBJ2-7 | - | - | TRBV7-9 | TGTGCCAGCAGCCAACGGCCGGCCGGGAACTCTGGAAGCTCCTACGAGCAGTACTTC | CASSQRPAGNSGSSYEQYF
TRBJ2-2 | - | TRBD1 | TRBV6-6 | TGTGCCAGCAGTCAGCCTTCCAGACAGGGGAGCTTCACCGGGGAGCTGTTTTTT | CASSQPSRQGSFTGELFF
TRBJ2-3 | - | - | TRBV5-6 | TGTGCCAGCAGCTTGGTATCCGGGGGCCCAGATACGCAGTATTTT | CASSLVSGGPDTQYF
TRBJ1-1 | - | TRBD1 | TRBV6-5 | TGTGCCAGCGACAGGGCCACTGAAGCTTTCTTT | CASDRATEAFF
TRBJ2-5 | - | - | TRBV19 | TGTGCCAGTAGTATTGGGGTACGGGGTCAAGAGACCCAGTACTTC | CASSIGVRGQETQYF
TRBJ1-1 | - | TRBD1 | TRBV12-3/TRBV12-4 | TGTGCCAGCAGGGACAGGGGTAACCCTGAAGCTTTCTTT | CASRDRGNPEAFF
TRBJ1-1 | - | - | TRBV19 | TGTGCCACTTTGGGGGGCACTGAAGCTTTCTTT | CATLGGTEAFF
TRBJ2-7 | - | - | TRBV3-1/TRBV3-2 | TGTGCCAGCAGCCAAGTGGGTGAGCAGTACTTC | CASSQVGEQYF
TRBJ1-2 | once | - | TRBV9 | TGTGCCAGCAGCGTTCGGGACCGCTCTTTCTATGGCTACACCTTC | CASSVRDRSFYGYTF
TRBJ1-5 | - | TRBD1 | TRBV7-7 | TGTGCTAGCAGCTTAGGCGGACAGGGGGGTGTCTATAGCAATCAGCCCCAGCATTTT | CASSLGGQGGVYSNQPQHF
TRBJ2-7 | - | - | TRBV12-2 | TGTGCAAGTCGCTTAGCGTTATATCACGAGCAGTACTTC | CASRLALYHEQYF
TRBJ2-3 | - | - | TRBV5-6 | TGTGCCAGCAGCGGCGTTGGTACGCAGTATTTT | CASSGVGTQYF
TRBJ1-5 | - | - | TRBV7-9 | TGTGCCAGCAGCCCCTACAATCAGCCCCAGCATTTT | CASSPYNQPQHF
TRBJ2-5 | once | TRBD2 | TRBV23-1 | TGCGCCAGCAGTCAATTCCGGCTAGCGGGGGCACAAGAGACCCAGTACTTC | CASSQFRLAGAQETQYF
TRBJ1-6 | - | - | TRBV15 | TGTGCCACCAGCAGACCCAATGTAGGGAGTCTTAATTCACCCCTCCACTTT | CATSRPNVGSLNSPLHF
TRBJ2-7 | - | - | TRBV5-4 | TGTGCCAGCAGCTTTACCGGGTACGAGCAGTACTTC | CASSFTGYEQYF
TRBJ2-2 | - | TRBD1 | TRBV7-8 | TGTGCCAGCAGCTCGACAGGGCAGAGGGAGCTGTTTTTT | CASSSTGQRELFF
TRBJ2-1 | - | TRBD1 | TRBV7-9 | TGTGCCAGCAGCTCAGGACAGGGATCCTACAATGAGCAGTTCTTC | CASSSGQGSYNEQFF
TRBJ2-6 | - | - | TRBV5-1 | TGCGCCAGCAGCCCACAGCTCTCTGGGGCCAACGTCCTGACTTTC | CASSPQLSGANVLTF
TRBJ2-7 | - | TRBD1 | TRBV13 | TGTGCCAGCAGCTCGACGGGACAGGGTCCCTACGAGCAGTACTTC | CASSSTGQGPYEQYF
TRBJ1-4 | - | - | TRBV5-1 | TGCGCCAGCAGCTTGAGCGGGGGATTTACTAATGAAAAACTGTTTTTT | CASSLSGGFTNEKLFF
TRBJ1-2 | - | - | TRBV5-1 | TGCGCCAGCAGCCTTAACGTAGGTCCAGGCGGCTACACCTTC | CASSLNVGPGGYTF
TRBJ1-2 | - | TRBD1 | TRBV20-1 | TGCAGTGCTAATGACAGGGTTAGAGGCTACACCTTC | CSANDRVRGYTF
TRBJ2-3 | - | - | TRBV19 | TGTGCCAGTAGTGCACGGCAGTTAGATACGCAGTATTTT | CASSARQLDTQYF
TRBJ1-1 | - | TRBD1 | TRBV7-6 | TGTGCCAGCAGCGTGGGACAGCTGAACACTGAAGCTTTCTTT | CASSVGQLNTEAFF
TRBJ1-1 | - | - | TRBV5-1 | TGCGCCAGCAGCTTGGACCCGGCGAGGAACACTGAAGCTTTCTTT | CASSLDPARNTEAFF
TRBJ1-1 | - | - | TRBV10-3 | TGTGCCATCAGCGCCCAGGTGGCCACTGAAGCTTTCTTT | CAISAQVATEAFF
TRBJ1-4 | - | - | TRBV7-6 | TGTGCCAGCAGCTTAATTGGAGCCACAGGGACAACTAATGAAAAACTGTTTTTT | CASSLIGATGTTNEKLFF
TRBJ2-5 | - | TRBD2 | TRBV7-8 | TGTGCCAGCAGCAGCCGACTAGCGGGGGGGCTTGAGACCCAGTACTTC | CASSSRLAGGLETQYF
TRBJ2-4 | - | - | TRBV18 | TGTGCCAGCTCGGGTCAGGCGAGGAACATTCAGTACTTC | CASSGQARNIQYF
TRBJ1-2 | - | TRBD1 | TRBV3-1/TRBV3-2 | TGTGCCAGCAGCCAGGGGACCCCGGGACAGGCCTATGGCTACACCTTC | CASSQGTPGQAYGYTF
TRBJ1-4 | - | - | TRBV6-5 | TGTGCCAGCAGTTCCCCCGGGGTTCCAGGGAGTGAAAAACTGTTTTTT | CASSSPGVPGSEKLFF
TRBJ1-2 | - | - | TRBV27 | TGTGCCAGCAGTTCAACCCAGGGTTATGGCTACACCTTC | CASSSTQGYGYTF
TRBJ2-1 | - | TRBD2 | TRBV9 | TGTGCCAGCAGCGTAGCTAGCGGGGGGGCCCTTGATGAGCAGTTCTTC | CASSVASGGALDEQFF